These T cell receptor beta chains were read from a single sample in a study of blood T cells in healthy people across ages. Using its own MiXCR run on the 5' RACE reads, TCRdb lists one record per CDR3 protein. The table lists approximately 800,000 distinct CDR3 sequences, about 45% of them singletons. Sequencing was carried out using blood. Receptors originate from a man older than 75 in good health. Both conserved end residues are part of each CDR3. Rows give clone size only sometimes, using once, few, many, or a class for an expanded clone.

.	TRBJ1-4	TRBV4-2	CASSQDFGRDNEKLFF
.	TRBJ2-1	TRBV18	CASSPRRTLNEQFF
few	TRBJ1-4	TRBV5-1	CASSLSQAVQDEKLFF
.	TRBJ2-5	TRBV10-3	CAISEPRTGQETQYF
.	TRBJ2-1	TRBV27	CASSRFGQNYNEQFF
.	TRBJ2-7	TRBV20-1	CSARDPGTGPNEQYF
.	TRBJ2-1	TRBV20-1	CSARDLTQDILYNEQFF
.	TRBJ1-5	TRBV3-1	CVSSQDTSNQPQHF
.	TRBJ1-1	TRBV6-6	CASSYEQGMNTEAFF
.	TRBJ2-1	TRBV11-2	CASSPLAERLAGGPYNEQFF
few	.	TRBV14	CASSEQHLYNEQYF
many	TRBJ2-7	TRBV7-2	CASSRDRHEQYF
few	TRBJ2-5	TRBV18	CASSPLTSGYQETQYF
.	TRBJ2-7	TRBV6-1	CATTEGSSSYKQYF
.	TRBJ2-5	TRBV6-6	CASSYRLEGETQYF
.	TRBJ2-1	TRBV6-6	CASSYVQGWNGQFF
many	TRBJ2-7	TRBV10-3	CATQTREGLGYEQYF
many	TRBJ2-1	TRBV20-1	CSASVPGSYNEQFF
many	TRBJ2-3	TRBV7-2	CASSLNRQGTDTQYF
.	TRBJ2-1	TRBV24-1	CVTSDFAGVYNEQFF
.	TRBJ2-1	TRBV7-3	CASSPQGSSSYNEQFF
.	TRBJ2-3	TRBV12-3/TRBV12-4	CASSRLGSTDTQYF
.	TRBJ1-2	TRBV14	CASSRLQTANYGYTF
.	TRBJ2-1	TRBV12-3/TRBV12-4	CASSLADRVYNEQFF
.	TRBJ1-1	TRBV5-1	CASSFSDRNTEAFF
once	TRBJ2-5	TRBV6-5	CASRGLVERYF
.	TRBJ2-2	TRBV29-1	CSVQTGHTGELFF
many	TRBJ2-1	TRBV29-1	CSVGTRHNEQFF
few	TRBJ2-4	TRBV6-5	CASSYRMPTASGRGGAKNIQYF
.	TRBJ2-2	TRBV7-6	CASSLGGGHGELFF
.	TRBJ2-5	TRBV7-2	CASSSWGGEGNEQYF
many	TRBJ2-1	TRBV20-1	CSARSGTSGNEQFF
.	TRBJ1-5	TRBV18	CASSPEADQPQHF
.	TRBJ1-5	TRBV7-3	CASSLGRIPDQPQHF
.	TRBJ1-5	TRBV27	CASRPTSVVGQPQHF
.	TRBJ2-7	TRBV2	CASARTANNNEQYF
few	TRBJ2-7	TRBV2	CASSLSSAMGLRGSYYEQYF
.	TRBJ1-1	TRBV7-8	CASSSTGSEAFF
few	TRBJ2-3	TRBV7-2	CASSLPTRDTQYF
few	TRBJ2-3	TRBV12-3/TRBV12-4	CASSPSFGTDTQYF
.	TRBJ2-2	TRBV6-5	CASSSELAQNTGELFF
.	TRBJ2-3	TRBV4-3	CASSAGQGEDTQYF
.	TRBJ1-1	TRBV20-1	CSAYGPHGAFF
.	TRBJ1-1	TRBV29-1	CSANRGITEAFF
few	TRBJ2-1	TRBV2	CASSEGTSTDNEQFF
.	.	TRBV24-1	CATSDLDSYEQYF
.	TRBJ1-4	TRBV28	CAPRNTDSNEKLFF
few	TRBJ2-1	TRBV6-5	CASSAPRDYGNEQFF
few	TRBJ2-6	TRBV9	CASSLTPLAGYSGANVLTF
many	TRBJ2-4	TRBV7-2	CASSGWDIQYF
.	TRBJ2-7	TRBV6-6	CASRDQGVPYEQYF
.	TRBJ2-7	TRBV6-1	CASKSSGLSYEQYF
few	TRBJ2-7	TRBV7-3	CASSEAVGTYEQYF